These 10 T cell receptor beta chains came from one sample sequenced in a study of blood T cell repertoires in COVID-19. The assay was immunoSEQ multiplex PCR, and TCRdb's table has in-frame clones only and misses some. The sample has around 250,000 clones, 84% seen once. Sequencing input: peripheral blood. These receptors were collected from a woman between 40 and 55 years old who had recovered from COVID-19.

The V call is TRBV5-4, the J call TRBJ1-2; 8 bases map to TRBD1. CDR1 is SGHNT, CDR2 YYREEE, per germline (reference sequence). This CDR3 comprises 13 residues. V dropped 4 bases and J dropped 6; count of bases not matched to a gene: 5. The CDR3 sequence is CASSRDRRHGYTF. CDR3 nucleotide sequence: TGTGCCAGCAGCCGGGACAGGCGCCATGGCTACACCTTC.

The rearrangement links TRBV30 to TRBJ2-5, with a possible D match to TRBD1 (5 bases). Germline-derived CDR1 and CDR2 are GTSNPN and SVGIG (reference sequence). With 3 bases removed from V and 3 bases from J, the gap between germline ends came to 14 bases. The CDR3 runs to 14 residues. CDR3 region: CAWSARDRKETQYF. The CDR3 coding sequence is TGTGCCTGGAGCGCCAGAGACAGAAAAGAGACCCAGTACTTC. Complete variable domain (other parts from reference TRBV30 and TRBJ2-5): SQTIHQWPATLVQPVGSPLSLECTVEGTSNPNLYWYRQAAGRGLQLLFYSVGIGQISSEVPQNLSASRPQDRQFILSSKKLLLSDSGFYLCAWSARDRKETQYFGPGTRLLVL.

There are a few counts of this clone. The chain joins TRBV28 to TRBJ1-5; tentative D call: TRBD1 (5 bases). This CDR3 has 14 amino acids. The V gene's germline CDR1 is MDHEN and CDR2 SYDVKM. Trimming removed 4 bases at V and 9 bases at J, with 16 bases between. The CDR3 reads CASSWFRVSGPQHF. The CDR3 DNA is TGTGCCAGCAGTTGGTTCAGGGTGTCGGGGCCCCAGCATTTT.

The sample holds a few counts of this clone. The V gene is TRBV6-1, the J gene TRBJ2-7; D perhaps matches TRBD2 (6 bases). The germline V and J ends were trimmed by 3 bases and 3 bases, with 12 bases remaining between them. Germline V gene lookup returns CDR1 MNHNS and CDR2 SASEGT. The CDR3 length is 14 residues. DNA for the CDR3: TGTGCCAGCAGTGAGGGGGGTTGGGGCTACGAGCAGTACTTC. Residues: CASSEGGWGYEQYF.

The J gene is TRBJ1-2, the V gene TRBV5-1; D gene ambiguous. CDR3 length: 13 residues. CDR1 and CDR2 (germline): SGHRS, YFSETQ. The germline V and J ends were trimmed by 0 bases and 8 bases, with 11 bases remaining between them. The CDR3: CASSLDTKTGYTF. CDR3 DNA: TGCGCCAGCAGCTTGGACACGAAAACGGGCTACACCTTC.

This chain connects TRBV29-1 to TRBJ2-6, with D unclear. The V and J ends lost 4 bases and 0 bases respectively, with 4 bases between them. Germline V gene sequence: CDR1 SQVTM, CDR2 ANQGSEA. The CDR3 spans 13 residues. Here the CDR3 DNA reads TGCAGCGTTGCTAGCTCTGGGGCCAACGTCCTGACTTTC. It specifies CSVASSGANVLTF.

The chain uses TRBV7-9 and TRBJ1-1; TRBD1 might be the D (6 bases). This CDR3 has 15 amino acids. Per the germline V gene, CDR1 is SEHNR and CDR2 is FQNEAQ (reference sequence). Trimming removed 6 bases from V and 3 bases from J, with 17 bases in between. CDR3 in amino acids: CASRPYQEGDTEAFF. The CDR3 coding sequence is TGTGCCAGCAGACCCTACCAAGAGGGGGACACTGAAGCTTTCTTT.

This chain joins TRBV27 and TRBJ1-6; 11 bases map to TRBD1. From germline, CDR1 is MNHEY and CDR2 SMNVEV (reference sequence). CDR3 size: 15 residues. V was pared by 6 bases and J by 6 bases, with 4 bases of the junction left unmatched. As DNA, the CDR3 is TGTGCCAGCAGGTACGGGACAGGGGGTAATTCACCCCTCCACTTT. Its protein product is CASRYGTGGNSPLHF.

The rearrangement links TRBV15 to TRBJ2-5; 8 bases match TRBD1. CDR1 is LNHNV, CDR2 YYDKDF, per germline (reference sequence). The CDR3 has 15 residues. Trimming at V came to 0 bases and at J to 6 bases, leaving 6 bases not matched to a gene. The CDR3 loop is CATSREDREWKTQYF. The CDR3, as DNA: TGTGCCACCAGCAGAGAGGACAGGGAATGGAAGACCCAGTACTTC.

V gene TRBV6-5 combines with J gene TRBJ2-7; 10 bases agree with TRBD1. Trimming took 0 bases from V and 3 from J; bases not matched to a gene: 2. This CDR3 has 15 amino acids. The germline V gene encodes CDR1 MNHEY and CDR2 SVGAGI. In DNA, the CDR3 is TGTGCCAGCAGTTACTCGACAGGGGGCAACTACGAGCAGTACTTC. Translating it yields CASSYSTGGNYEQYF.